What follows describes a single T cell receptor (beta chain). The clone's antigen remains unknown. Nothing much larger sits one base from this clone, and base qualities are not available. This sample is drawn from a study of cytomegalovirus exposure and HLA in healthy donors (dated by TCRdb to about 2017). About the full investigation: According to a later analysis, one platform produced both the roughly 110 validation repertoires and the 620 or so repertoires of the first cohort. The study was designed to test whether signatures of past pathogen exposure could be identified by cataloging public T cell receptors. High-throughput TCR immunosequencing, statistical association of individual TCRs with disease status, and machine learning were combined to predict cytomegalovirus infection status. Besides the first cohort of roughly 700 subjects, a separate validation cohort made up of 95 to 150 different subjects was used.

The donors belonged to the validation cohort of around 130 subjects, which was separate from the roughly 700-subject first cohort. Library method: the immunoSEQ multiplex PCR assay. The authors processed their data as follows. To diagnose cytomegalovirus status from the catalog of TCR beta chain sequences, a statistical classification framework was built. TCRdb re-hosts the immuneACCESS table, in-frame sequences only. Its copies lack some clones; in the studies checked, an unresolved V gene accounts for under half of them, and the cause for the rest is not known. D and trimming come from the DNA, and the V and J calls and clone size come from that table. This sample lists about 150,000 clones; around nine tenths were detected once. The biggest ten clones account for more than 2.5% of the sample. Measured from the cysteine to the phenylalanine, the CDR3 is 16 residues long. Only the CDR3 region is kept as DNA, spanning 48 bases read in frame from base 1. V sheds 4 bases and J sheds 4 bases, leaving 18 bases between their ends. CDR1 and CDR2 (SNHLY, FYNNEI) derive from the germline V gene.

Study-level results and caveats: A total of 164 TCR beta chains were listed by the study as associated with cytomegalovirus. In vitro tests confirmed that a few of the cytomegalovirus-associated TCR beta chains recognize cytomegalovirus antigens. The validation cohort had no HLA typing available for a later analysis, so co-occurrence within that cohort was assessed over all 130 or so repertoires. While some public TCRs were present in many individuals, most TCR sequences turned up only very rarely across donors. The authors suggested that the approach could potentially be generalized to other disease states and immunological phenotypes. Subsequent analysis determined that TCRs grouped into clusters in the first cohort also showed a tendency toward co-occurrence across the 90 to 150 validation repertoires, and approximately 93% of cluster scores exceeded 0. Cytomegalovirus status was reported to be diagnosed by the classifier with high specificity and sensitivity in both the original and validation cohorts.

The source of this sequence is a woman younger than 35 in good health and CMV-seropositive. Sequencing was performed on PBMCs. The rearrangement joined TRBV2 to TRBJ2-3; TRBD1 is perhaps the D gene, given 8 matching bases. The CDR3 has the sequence CASSGRHRGRADTQYF. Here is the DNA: TGTGCCAGCAGTGGGCGCCACAGGGGGAGGGCAGATACGCAGTATTTT.